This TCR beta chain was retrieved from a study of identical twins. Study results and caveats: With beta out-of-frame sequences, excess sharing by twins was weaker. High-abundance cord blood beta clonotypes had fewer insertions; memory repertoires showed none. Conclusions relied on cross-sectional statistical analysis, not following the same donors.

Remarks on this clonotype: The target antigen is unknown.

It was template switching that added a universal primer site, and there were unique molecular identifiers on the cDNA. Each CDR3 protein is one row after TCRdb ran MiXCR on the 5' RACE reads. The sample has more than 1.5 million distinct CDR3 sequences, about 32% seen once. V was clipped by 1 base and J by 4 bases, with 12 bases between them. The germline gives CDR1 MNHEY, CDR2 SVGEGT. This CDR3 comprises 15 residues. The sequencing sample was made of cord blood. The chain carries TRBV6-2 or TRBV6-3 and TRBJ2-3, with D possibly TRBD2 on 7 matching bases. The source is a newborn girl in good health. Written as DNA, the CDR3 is TGTGCCAGCAGTTACTACGGGGGGCCGGCAGATACGCAGTATTTT. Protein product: CASSYYGGPADTQYF.